This TCR beta chain is from a study of shared clonotypes between healthy human individuals. Study-wide context: The plates for each donor numbered three CD4 naive, three CD4 memory, two CD8 naive and one CD8 memory.

TCRdb's copy holds only in-frame clones and misses some; the assay was immunoSEQ multiplex PCR. The repertoire holds 1.6 million or so clones, with 98% as singletons. The donors were adults (healthy and HIV-negative) with no recent acute infections or vaccinations. The CDR3 covers 13 residues. The germline gives CDR1 SGHRS, CDR2 YFSETQ. V shed 5 bases, J shed 1 base, and the junction held 2 bases outside the gene matches. The TCR originated in a man in his thirties or forties in good health. The chain recombines TRBV5-1 with TRBJ2-5, with 7 nucleotides matching TRBD1. Specimen: naive CD4+ T cells sorted from blood. Described subset: CD45RA+ positively selected. As DNA, the CDR3 is TGCGCCAGCAGGGGGACAGTCCAAGAGACCCAGTACTTC. Its translation: CASRGTVQETQYF. Complete variable domain (other parts from reference TRBV5-1 and TRBJ2-5): KAGVTQTPRYLIKTRGQQVTLSCSPISGHRSVSWYQQTPGQGLQFLFEYFSETQRNKGNFPGRFSGRQFSNSRSEMNVSTLELGDSALYLCASRGTVQETQYFGPGTRLLVL.